The 20 T cell receptor beta chains reported below all come from one sample, sequenced in a study of cytomegalovirus exposure and HLA in healthy donors. Primers included in the PCR were 60 Vbeta and 13 Jbeta primers. Sequenced by immunoSEQ multiplex PCR; TCRdb stores in-frame clones only, minus some. The data contain 110,000 to 150,000 clones, more than 9.5% of them singletons. Specimen: PBMCs. These receptors came from a man over 45 in good health and CMV-seronegative.

This clone was found a few times. This chain's CDR3 is CASSEIRERGLHF. CDR3 in DNA: TGTGCCAGCAGTGAAATTAGGGAGCGCGGCCTCCACTTT. This chain joins TRBV6-1 and TRBJ1-6; D not certain. CDR3 length: 13 residues. CDR1 is MNHNS, CDR2 SASEGT, per germline. Trimming pared 2 bases from V and 15 bases from J, leaving 14 bases between.

The rearrangement links TRBV30 to TRBJ1-1; possibly TRBD1 for D (5 bases). The germline V gene has CDR1 GTSNPN and CDR2 SVGIG (reference sequence). With 0 bases removed from V and 3 bases from J, the gap between germline ends came to 11 bases. The CDR3 has 14 residues. The CDR3: CAWSVSGGYTEAFF. The CDR3 DNA sequence: TGTGCCTGGAGTGTGTCGGGGGGATACACTGAAGCTTTCTTT. Variable domain in full (rest from reference TRBV30 and TRBJ1-1): SQTIHQWPATLVQPVGSPLSLECTVEGTSNPNLYWYRQAAGRGLQLLFYSVGIGQISSEVPQNLSASRPQDRQFILSSKKLLLSDSGFYLCAWSVSGGYTEAFFGQGTRLTVV.

This clone was picked up a small number of times. The chain uses TRBV6-1 and TRBJ1-5, with a weak D call TRBD1 (5 bases). There are 14 residues in the CDR3. V gave up 5 bases and J gave up 5 bases, with 13 bases separating them. From germline, CDR1 is MNHNS and CDR2 SASEGT. CDR3 region: CASSTTGGDQPQHF. In DNA form, the CDR3 reads TGTGCCAGCAGTACAACGGGAGGGGATCAGCCCCAGCATTTT.

The chain joins TRBV7-8 to TRBJ2-5; D unresolved. The germline gives CDR1 SGHVS, CDR2 FQNEAQ. The CDR3 totals 12 residues. The V gene lost 5 bases and the J gene lost 4 bases, with 8 bases spanning the gap. Here the CDR3 DNA reads TGTGCCAGCAGCAGCTTGCGAGAGACCCAGTACTTC. Amino acid sequence: CASSSLRETQYF.

This clone was counted between two and nine times. Other DNA sequences within the sample encode an identical CDR3. The chain couples TRBV5-1 to TRBJ2-7, with D unclear. The V gene lost 1 base and the J gene lost 3 bases, with 5 bases spanning the gap. CDR3 length equals 12 residues. Germline CDR1 SGHRS, CDR2 YFSETQ. This CDR3 is CASSLNYYEQYF. In DNA, the CDR3 is TGCGCCAGCAGCTTGAATTACTACGAGCAGTACTTC.

This clone was found a few times. CDR3 sequence reads: CASIVSRGANTQYF. In DNA, the CDR3 is TGTGCCAGCATCGTAAGTCGGGGTGCGAATACGCAGTATTTT. This rearrangement joins TRBV2 to TRBJ2-3; D may be TRBD2 (5 bases). The length of the CDR3 is 14 residues. CDR1 SNHLY and CDR2 FYNNEI come from the germline V gene. V lost 7 bases and J lost 7, with 18 bases in between.

The rearrangement uses TRBV30 and TRBJ2-7, with D perhaps matching TRBD2 (6 bases). Trimming removed 2 bases at V and 3 bases at J, with 17 bases between. Germline CDR1 GTSNPN, CDR2 SVGIG (reference sequence). The CDR3 covers 15 residues. CDR3 region: CAWSPGEKGGYEQYF. The CDR3 nucleotides read TGTGCCTGGAGTCCGGGGGAGAAAGGAGGCTACGAGCAGTACTTC.

The chain combines TRBV7-2 with TRBJ2-3; TRBD2 matches at 15 bases. This CDR3 spans 16 amino acids. Per the germline V gene, CDR1 is SGHTA and CDR2 is FQGNSA. J lost 4 bases, V lost 6 bases, and 5 bases had no gene match. The CDR3, as DNA: TGTGCCAGCAGACCTGGACTAGCGGGAGGGGCAGATACGCAGTATTTT. This translates into CASRPGLAGGADTQYF.

Written as DNA, the CDR3 is TGTGCCACCAGCATCGGGACAGGGGGCGGTGAAGCTTTCTTT. This translates into CATSIGTGGGEAFF. V usage is TRBV15 and J usage is TRBJ1-1; TRBD1 matches 12 bases. Germline values: CDR1 LNHNV, CDR2 YYDKDF (reference sequence). The CDR3 extends over 14 amino acids. The ends lost 4 bases at V and 7 bases at J; junction bases unmatched: 4.

The sample holds many counts of this clone. The genes are TRBV5-4 and TRBJ2-1, with TRBD2 matching 9 bases. The germline CDR1 and CDR2 sequences are SGHNT and YYREEE (reference sequence). The V gene end was trimmed by 0 bases and the J gene end by 8 bases; junction bases not matched to a gene: 9. The CDR3 runs 16 residues. CDR3 protein: CASSLDWRGGGDEQFF. The DNA for the CDR3 is TGTGCCAGCAGCTTGGACTGGCGGGGGGGCGGGGATGAGCAGTTCTTC.

This clone was found a few times. The chain combines TRBV19 with TRBJ1-1; the D is unclear. Trimming stripped 5 bases from V and 1 base from J, with 11 bases between. This CDR3 contains 14 residues. CDR1 LNHDA and CDR2 SQIVND come from the germline V gene (reference sequence). The CDR3 nucleotides read TGTGCCAGTAGTGCGTCCATGCAGAACACTGAAGCTTTCTTT. This translates into CASSASMQNTEAFF.

The rearrangement uses TRBV14 and TRBJ1-6; D remains ambiguous. This CDR3 is 13 amino acids long. V lost 4 bases and J 8 bases, leaving 9 bases between the germline ends. Per germline, CDR1 SGHDN and CDR2 FVKESK. The chain's CDR3 is CASSPTRDSPLHF. The CDR3 bases are TGTGCCAGCAGCCCCACTCGCGATTCACCCCTCCACTTT.

This rearrangement joins TRBV6-5 to TRBJ2-2; TRBD1 aligns across 12 bases. There are 15 residues in the CDR3. Unmatched junction bases numbered 6, after V lost 6 bases and J lost 7 bases. The germline gives CDR1 MNHEY, CDR2 SVGAGI. CDR3 sequence reads: CASRTGQGANGELFF. The CDR3, as DNA: TGTGCCAGCAGGACGGGACAGGGGGCGAACGGGGAGCTGTTTTTT.

This clone was counted between two and nine times. This chain connects TRBV5-1 to TRBJ2-1; maybe TRBD1 (7 bases). The germline gives CDR1 SGHRS, CDR2 YFSETQ. The germline V and J ends were trimmed by 0 bases and 10 bases, with 23 bases remaining between them. The CDR3 has 17 residues. The CDR3, as DNA: TGCGCCAGCAGCTTGGCCAACGCCAGGGGGGCAGGTGAGGAGCAGTTCTTC. It yields the protein CASSLANARGAGEEQFF. Variable domain in full (rest from reference TRBV5-1 and TRBJ2-1): KAGVTQTPRYLIKTRGQQVTLSCSPISGHRSVSWYQQTPGQGLQFLFEYFSETQRNKGNFPGRFSGRQFSNSRSEMNVSTLELGDSALYLCASSLANARGAGEEQFFGPGTRLTVL.

The V gene is TRBV18, the J gene TRBJ2-7; 10 nucleotides agree with TRBD1. The germline CDR1 and CDR2 sequences are KGHSH and LQKENI. The CDR3 totals 15 residues. V lost 4 bases and J lost 3; bases outside the gene matches: 6. CDR3 amino acids: CASSQGQGRIYEQYF. In DNA form, the CDR3 reads TGTGCCAGCTCACAGGGACAGGGGAGGATCTACGAGCAGTACTTC. Variable domain in full (rest from reference TRBV18 and TRBJ2-7): NAGVMQNPRHLVRRRGQEARLRCSPMKGHSHVYWYRQLPEEGLKFMVYLQKENIIDESGMPKERFSAEFPKEGPSILRIQQVVRGDSAAYFCASSQGQGRIYEQYFGPGTRLTVT.

This clone turned up a few times. The rearrangement joins TRBV5-4 to TRBJ1-1; D gene unclear. This CDR3 has 12 amino acids. Trimming cost V 5 bases and J 5 bases, with 10 bases left between them. CDR1 and CDR2 (germline): SGHNT, YYREEE (reference sequence). The CDR3 nucleotides read TGTGCCAGCAGTTTCGTCGGTACTGAAGCTTTCTTT. Protein: CASSFVGTEAFF. The variable domain in full, with the rest retrieved from reference TRBV5-4 and TRBJ1-1, is ETGVTQSPTHLIKTRGQQVTLRCSSQSGHNTVSWYQQALGQGPQFIFQYYREEENGRGNFPPRFSGLQFPNYSSELNVNALELDDSALYLCASSFVGTEAFFGQGTRLTVV.

This clone was found a few times. V and J are TRBV19 and TRBJ1-5, with D uncertain. Trimming cost V 1 base and J 3 bases, with 7 bases left between them. The germline CDR1 and CDR2 sequences are LNHDA and SQIVND (reference sequence). The CDR3 extends over 14 amino acids. CDR3 DNA sequence: TGTGCCAGTAGTATAGGCAGGTTCAATCAGCCCCAGCATTTT. It specifies CASSIGRFNQPQHF.

This clone has only a few counts. The gene calls are TRBV9 and TRBJ1-1; the match to TRBD1 covers 7 bases. V shed 3 bases, J shed 1 base, and the junction held 9 bases outside the gene matches. Germline values: CDR1 SGDLS, CDR2 YYNGEE. This CDR3 spans 16 amino acids. The chain's CDR3 is CASSADRGQSNTEAFF. CDR3 DNA sequence: TGTGCCAGCAGCGCCGACCGGGGACAGTCGAACACTGAAGCTTTCTTT.

This clone occurred a few times. The V and J genes are TRBV25-1 and TRBJ1-4, with TRBD1 identical over 7 bases. The V gene's germline CDR1 is MGHDK and CDR2 SYGVNS. The CDR3 is 16 residues long. V was pared by 6 bases and J by 8 bases, with 15 bases of the junction left unmatched. The CDR3 protein is CASRPSTGWGLEKLFF. The DNA of the CDR3 is TGTGCCAGCAGACCTTCGACAGGGTGGGGCCTAGAAAAACTGTTTTTT.

There are a few counts of this clone. The CDR3 bases are TGTGCCAGCAGTTCGGACAGCTATAATGAAAAACTGTTTTTT. Its protein product is CASSSDSYNEKLFF. The V and J genes are TRBV2 and TRBJ1-4; TRBD1 might be the D (6 bases). This CDR3 contains 14 residues. The V gene lost 5 bases and the J gene lost 4 bases, with 11 bases spanning the gap. Germline assignment: CDR1 SNHLY and CDR2 FYNNEI.